Given below is one T cell receptor beta chain in context. Its cognate antigen is unknown. This sample is part of a study of blood T cells in healthy people across ages. Germline V gene sequence: CDR1 SGHAT, CDR2 FQNNGV. This CDR3 comprises 18 residues. The J segment lost 4 bases and the V segment lost 4 bases, leaving 13 bases of the junction unmatched. The second PCR ran roughly 6 to 12 cycles with a sample-barcoded 5' primer and J-beta primers. A template-switch adaptor that had 12 random nucleotides put a tag on each cDNA molecule. TCRdb ran MiXCR on the 5' RACE reads and lists one entry per CDR3 protein. The data show 600,000 to 800,000 distinct CDR3 sequences, under 25% seen once. Findings and limits, study-wide: Naive and antigen-experienced cells could not be conclusively compared, given unsorted PBMCs. Per million T cells, the diversity of TCR beta decreased roughly linearly as age advanced.

The chain combines TRBV11-2 with TRBJ1-6; 7 nucleotides match TRBD1. This receptor was obtained from a man in his 70s in good health. Sample: blood. CDR3 nucleotide sequence: TGTGCCAGCAGCTCGGGACAGCTAGGGGGGGCTTATAATTCACCCCTCCACTTT. Its translation: CASSSGQLGGAYNSPLHF.